These 18 T cell receptor beta chains originate from one sample sequenced in a study of cytomegalovirus exposure and HLA in healthy donors. It was with 60 Vbeta and 13 Jbeta primers that the PCR ran. Only in-frame clones appear in the TCRdb table, and some are missing; sequencing was by immunoSEQ multiplex PCR. Its listing shows about 170,000 clones. The sequenced sample consisted of PBMCs. Receptors were obtained from a woman aged 60-70 years in good health and CMV-seronegative.

With respect to this clone: Other nucleotide sequences in the sample specify the same CDR3. The rearrangement links TRBV7-2 to TRBJ2-7, with 7 bases fitting TRBD1. Germline V gene data show CDR1 as SGHTA and CDR2 as FQGNSA. The CDR3 totals 14 residues. Trimming cost V 1 base and J 4 bases; bases outside gene matches: 4. The CDR3 loop is CASSLGQGVYEQYF. CDR3 bases: TGTGCCAGCAGCTTAGGACAGGGAGTATACGAGCAGTACTTC.

The V call is TRBV5-4, the J call TRBJ1-2, with D perhaps matching TRBD1 (5 bases). The germline CDR1 and CDR2 sequences are SGHNT and YYREEE (reference sequence). The CDR3 extends over 14 amino acids. The germline V and J ends were trimmed by 0 bases and 3 bases, with 9 bases remaining between them. This CDR3 is CASSLVGGDYGYTF. CDR3 in DNA: TGTGCCAGCAGCTTGGTTGGGGGGGACTATGGCTACACCTTC.

This chain joins TRBV7-8 and TRBJ2-3, with 8 bases lining up with TRBD1. Germline trimming cut 1 base from V and 11 bases from J; bases unmatched to any gene: 2. The CDR3 contains 12 residues. Germline V CDR1 and CDR2: SGHVS, FQNEAQ. The CDR3: CASSLGDRRQYF. The CDR3 DNA is TGTGCCAGCAGCTTAGGGGACAGGCGGCAGTATTTT.

DNA for the CDR3: TGTGCCAGCAGTTTGTCCCAGGGAACCCGTGAGCAGTTCTTC. The encoded protein is CASSLSQGTREQFF. V gene TRBV6-5 combines with J gene TRBJ2-1; possible D gene TRBD1, 5 bases. V dropped 4 bases and J dropped 9 bases, with 16 bases sitting between them. Germline assignment: CDR1 MNHEY and CDR2 SVGAGI. CDR3 size: 14 residues.

The V and J genes are TRBV7-6 and TRBJ2-7, with 13 positions matching TRBD2. The trim removed 5 bases at V and 5 bases at J, leaving 12 bases unmatched. This CDR3 region has 17 residues. Germline V CDR1 and CDR2: SGHVS, FNYEAQ. In nucleotides, the CDR3 is TGTGCCAGCAGCCAAGGACTAGCGGGAGCGGGGCTAGACGAGCAGTACTTC. Amino acids: CASSQGLAGAGLDEQYF.

The genes are TRBV19 and TRBJ1-5; D is uncertain. The CDR3 spans 12 residues. Trimming pared 3 bases from V and 9 bases from J, leaving 9 bases between. Looked up from germline, CDR1 is LNHDA and CDR2 is SQIVND (reference sequence). The CDR3 DNA is TGTGCCAGTAGTATGGGCAATGTGCCCCAGCATTTT. It codes for CASSMGNVPQHF. Combining the CDR3 with reference TRBV19 and TRBJ1-5 gives the whole variable domain DGGITQSPKYLFRKEGQNVTLSCEQNLNHDAMYWYRQDPGQGLRLIYYSQIVNDFQKGDIAEGYSVSREKKESFPLTVTSAQKNPTAFYLCASSMGNVPQHFGDGTRLSIL.

For the CDR3, the DNA is TGTGCCAGCAGCGTAGACCCGACAGCCTCTAATGAGCAGTTCTTC. Residues: CASSVDPTASNEQFF. The rearrangement links TRBV9 to TRBJ2-1; TRBD1 might be the D (5 bases). V lost 0 bases, J lost 7 bases, and 14 bases lay in between. This CDR3 contains 15 residues. Germline V CDR1 and CDR2: SGDLS, YYNGEE.

The J gene is TRBJ2-7, the V gene TRBV4-3; D is possibly TRBD2 (5 bases). Trimming cost V 2 bases and J 3 bases, with 8 bases left between them. The CDR3 runs 13 residues. In germline, CDR1 is LGHNA, CDR2 YSLEER. DNA for the CDR3: TGCGCCAGCAGCCAACGGACTGGCTACGAGCAGTACTTC. Residues: CASSQRTGYEQYF.

The rearrangement links TRBV9 to TRBJ1-3, with D possibly matching TRBD1 (5 bases). This CDR3 is 17 amino acids long. Germline V lookup: CDR1 SGDLS, CDR2 YYNGEE. V was trimmed by 4 bases and J by 0 bases, leaving 17 bases between them. The CDR3 coding sequence is TGTGCCAGCAGCCTAAAACAGGATTCTTTCTCTGGAAACACCATATATTTT. This sequence encodes CASSLKQDSFSGNTIYF.

The chain joins TRBV4-3 to TRBJ1-2, with D perhaps TRBD1 (6 bases). V was shortened by 1 base and J by 4 bases, with 16 bases between the two germline ends. Germline loops: CDR1 LGHNA, CDR2 YSLEER. This CDR3 spans 16 amino acids. CDR3 region: CASSQGSTGILYGYTF. Here the CDR3 DNA reads TGCGCCAGCAGCCAAGGAAGCACAGGGATTCTCTATGGCTACACCTTC.

The genes are TRBV19 and TRBJ2-3; D might be TRBD2 (6 bases). Germline CDR1 LNHDA, CDR2 SQIVND (reference sequence). This CDR3 is built from 16 residues. The V end was cut by 7 bases, the J end by 3 bases, with 20 bases between. The chain's CDR3 is CASTSLGEAGTDTQYF. The CDR3 nucleotides are TGTGCCAGTACCTCCCTGGGGGAGGCTGGTACAGATACGCAGTATTTT.

CDR3 sequence (DNA): TGTGCCAGCAGCCTGAGGGGAGGGCTCCACGAGCAGTACTTC. This encodes CASSLRGGLHEQYF. The chain joins TRBV5-4 to TRBJ2-7, with 7 bases matching TRBD2. Germline V lookup: CDR1 SGHNT, CDR2 YYREEE (reference sequence). After removal of 4 bases from V and 5 bases from J, the junction contained 9 bases not matched to a gene. CDR3 length: 14 amino acids.

This rearrangement joins TRBV30 to TRBJ2-3, with TRBD2 matching 14 bases. Per the germline V gene, CDR1 is GTSNPN and CDR2 is SVGIG (reference sequence). Trimming at V came to 5 bases and at J to 3 bases, leaving 13 bases not matched to a gene. The CDR3 has 18 residues. The CDR3 region has the DNA TGTGCCTGGCCTGGACTAGCGGGAGGTGAGGTGTTGACAGATACGCAGTATTTT. Its translation is CAWPGLAGGEVLTDTQYF.

V and J are TRBV11-3 and TRBJ2-5, with TRBD1 as a possible D gene (5 bases). Trimming cost V 1 base and J 2 bases, with 8 bases left between them. Germline CDR1 reads SGHNT; CDR2 reads YENEEA. The CDR3 is 14 residues long. CDR3 DNA sequence: TGTGCCAGCAGCTTAGGGGCAGGGCAAGAGACCCAGTACTTC. As protein: CASSLGAGQETQYF. Using reference TRBV11-3 and TRBJ2-5 for the parts outside the CDR3, the full variable domain is EAGVVQSPRYKIIEKKQPVAFWCNPISGHNTLYWYLQNLGQGPELLIRYENEEAVDDSQLPKDRFSAERLKGVDSTLKIQPAELGDSAVYLCASSLGAGQETQYFGPGTRLLVL.

V gene TRBV5-4 combines with J gene TRBJ2-3; D call uncertain. Germline CDR1 reads SGHNT; CDR2 reads YYREEE (reference sequence). CDR3 length: 14 amino acids. Trimming left V 1 base short and J 3 bases short, with 9 bases between. CDR3 sequence (DNA): TGTGCCAGCAGCTTGTTGATAGAGACAGATACGCAGTATTTT. The encoded protein is CASSLLIETDTQYF.

CDR3 sequence (DNA): TGCGCCAGCAGCCCTTCAGGGGTGACAGGGGGGAGCTCCTATAATTCACCCCTCCACTTT. Its translation: CASSPSGVTGGSSYNSPLHF. The chain uses TRBV4-1 and TRBJ1-6; 9 nucleotides align to TRBD1. V lost 4 bases to trimming and J lost 0 bases; unmatched junction nucleotides: 13. CDR1 is MGHRA and CDR2 is YSYEKL in the germline V gene. This CDR3 contains 20 residues.

The V and J genes are TRBV30 and TRBJ1-2; D may be TRBD1 (6 bases). Germline CDR1 is GTSNPN and CDR2 is SVGIG (reference sequence). The CDR3 has 12 amino acids. V was shortened by 2 bases and J by 7 bases, with 11 bases between the two germline ends. Written as DNA, the CDR3 is TGTGCCTGGAGTCTTACAGGGCTTGGCTACACCTTC. Protein sequence: CAWSLTGLGYTF. Full variable domain (outside the CDR3, taken from reference TRBV30 and TRBJ1-2): SQTIHQWPATLVQPVGSPLSLECTVEGTSNPNLYWYRQAAGRGLQLLFYSVGIGQISSEVPQNLSASRPQDRQFILSSKKLLLSDSGFYLCAWSLTGLGYTFGSGTRLTVV.

V gene TRBV5-4 combines with J gene TRBJ2-7, with TRBD2 identical over 10 bases. J was trimmed by 3 bases and V by 4 bases; bases with no gene match: 7. Per germline, CDR1 SGHNT and CDR2 YYREEE (reference sequence). The CDR3 is 15 residues long. The CDR3 loop is CASSPRLAGDYEQYF. DNA of the CDR3: TGTGCCAGCAGCCCCAGACTAGCGGGCGACTACGAGCAGTACTTC. Based on the CDR3 plus reference TRBV5-4 and TRBJ2-7, the full variable domain is ETGVTQSPTHLIKTRGQQVTLRCSSQSGHNTVSWYQQALGQGPQFIFQYYREEENGRGNFPPRFSGLQFPNYSSELNVNALELDDSALYLCASSPRLAGDYEQYFGPGTRLTVT.